This TCR beta chain was identified during a study of OX40 agonist ivuxolimab in advanced cancers. About the investigation overall: Ivuxolimab was an agonistic, fully human IgG2 monoclonal antibody directed against OX40 (CD134), a costimulatory receptor. A male proportion of roughly 80% and a mean age of 60 years, ranging from 23 to 79, were recorded for the dose-escalation cohort. Partial responses were achieved by three dose-escalation patients, of whom one had hepatocellular carcinoma and two had cutaneous melanoma. Intravenous ivuxolimab was administered to patients every 2 weeks at six dose levels: 0.01, 0.1, 0.3, 1.5, 3 and 10 mg/kg. Of the approximately 53 patients in dose escalation, about 19 had hepatocellular carcinoma, about 15 had melanoma, 9 had renal cell carcinoma and 9 had head and neck cancer. The paper describes the monotherapy dose-escalation part (N ≈ 51 patients) of the phase I trial of ivuxolimab. Prior anti-PD-1, anti-PD-L1 or anti-CTLA-4 therapy was permitted, and checkpoint inhibitors had been received by more than 35% of dose-escalation patients. The point of sequencing TCRbeta in the periphery was to test whether ivuxolimab changed TCR sequence diversity and drove clonal T-cell expansion. General findings and caveats noted by the study authors: At doses of 0.1 to 3.0 mg/kg, clonal expansion of both CD4+ and CD8+ blood T cells was observed from baseline to week 6. In the 0.1-3.0 mg/kg groups, partial responders had among the lowest normalized peripheral clonal expansion, particularly in CD8+ T cells. Which antigens the clonally expanded peripheral T cells were specific for was not determined. Low levels of normalized T-cell clonal expansion were also seen in some patients who did not respond. On average, CD8+ T cells showed more expanded clones than CD4+ T cells after ivuxolimab.

Regarding this clone: It has no known antigen specificity. No base quality information exists; no much larger clone differs at one position.

Patients with a history of autoimmune disease or receiving systemic immunosuppression were excluded from the trial. In every dose cohort, peripheral blood was drawn for TCR sequencing at baseline, cycle 4 day 1, and cycle 7 day 1. Samples were obtained from an open-label, multicenter, first-in-human phase I dose-escalation trial of ivuxolimab. Adults with locally advanced or metastatic melanoma, renal cell carcinoma, hepatocellular carcinoma or head and neck squamous cell carcinoma were enrolled in the trial. Before TCR sequencing, CD4+ and CD8+ T cells were separately sorted from peripheral blood. V loses 1 base, J loses 4 bases, and the germline ends lie 12 bases apart. The CDR3 goes from the cysteine to the phenylalanine over 14 residues. Here the CDR3 DNA is all that survives: 42 bases in frame from base 1. From the germline V gene, CDR1 is SGHRS and CDR2 is YFSETQ. For sequencing of the TCRbeta CDR3 region, genomic DNA was extracted from the sorted cells. The immunoSEQ Assay was used to sequence the TCRbeta CDR3 regions. TCRdb holds this immuneACCESS table with in-frame rearrangements only. Some clones are missing; in checked studies, unresolved V genes explain under half, and the rest has no known cause. In this sample the table shows some 83,000 clones, roughly 90% of which occur a single time. The top ten clones comprise roughly 0.72% of the sample.

The V gene is TRBV5-1 and the J gene is TRBJ2-7; TRBD1 is a weak D gene call, 6 bases matching. This sequence was found in an adult with an advanced solid tumor such as melanoma, head and neck, liver or kidney cancer. Sequenced material: CD4+ or CD8+ T cells sorted from blood, taken in a trial of the OX40 agonist ivuxolimab. The base sequence is TGCGCCAGCAGCTTGATTACAGGGTCTTACGAGCAGTACTTC. Its protein is CASSLITGSYEQYF.